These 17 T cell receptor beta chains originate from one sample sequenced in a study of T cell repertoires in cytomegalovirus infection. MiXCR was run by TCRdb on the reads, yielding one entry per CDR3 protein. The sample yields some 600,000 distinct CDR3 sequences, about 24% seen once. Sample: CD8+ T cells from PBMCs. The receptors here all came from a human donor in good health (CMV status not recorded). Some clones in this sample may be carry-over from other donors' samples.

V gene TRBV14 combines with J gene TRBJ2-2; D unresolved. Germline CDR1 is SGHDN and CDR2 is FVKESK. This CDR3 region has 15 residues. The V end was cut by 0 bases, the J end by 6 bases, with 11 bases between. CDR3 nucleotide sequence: TGTGCCAGCAGCCAAGATAGACAAGGACCCGGGGAGCTGTTTTTT. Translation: CASSQDRQGPGELFF. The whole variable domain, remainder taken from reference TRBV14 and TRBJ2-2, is EAGVTQFPSHSVIEKGQTVTLRCDPISGHDNLYWYRRVMGKEIKFLLHFVKESKQDESGMPNNRFLAERTGGTYSTLKVQPAELEDSGVYFCASSQDRQGPGELFFGEGSRLTVL.

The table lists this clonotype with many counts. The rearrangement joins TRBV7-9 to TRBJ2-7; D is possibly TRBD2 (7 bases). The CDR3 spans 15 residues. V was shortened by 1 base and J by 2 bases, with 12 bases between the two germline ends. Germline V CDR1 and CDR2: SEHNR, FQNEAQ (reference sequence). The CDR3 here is CASSLGGGAPYEQYV. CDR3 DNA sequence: TGTGCCAGCAGCTTAGGGGGGGGGGCGCCCTACGAGCAGTACGTC.

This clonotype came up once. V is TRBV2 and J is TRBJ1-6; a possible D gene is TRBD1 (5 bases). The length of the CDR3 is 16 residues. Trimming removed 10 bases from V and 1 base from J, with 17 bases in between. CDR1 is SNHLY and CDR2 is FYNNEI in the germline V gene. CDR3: CATAQSWGSYNSPLHF. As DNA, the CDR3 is TGTGCCACCGCTCAATCGTGGGGGTCCTATAATTCACCCCTCCACTTT.

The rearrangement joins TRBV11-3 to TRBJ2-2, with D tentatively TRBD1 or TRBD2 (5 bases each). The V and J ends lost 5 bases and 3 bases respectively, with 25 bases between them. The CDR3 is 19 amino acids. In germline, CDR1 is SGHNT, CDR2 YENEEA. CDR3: CASSPLPSQGVRDTGELFF. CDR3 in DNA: TGTGCCAGCAGCCCCCTCCCCTCGCAGGGAGTTAGGGACACCGGGGAGCTGTTTTTT.

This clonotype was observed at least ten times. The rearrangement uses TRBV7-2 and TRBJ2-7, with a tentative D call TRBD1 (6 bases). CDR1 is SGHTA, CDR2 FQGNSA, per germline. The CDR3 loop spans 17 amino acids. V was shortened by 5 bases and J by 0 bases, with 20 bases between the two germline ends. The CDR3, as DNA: TGTGCCAGCAGCCCTCACTCCAGGGGTGGGAGCTCCTACGAGCAGTACTTC. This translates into CASSPHSRGGSSYEQYF.

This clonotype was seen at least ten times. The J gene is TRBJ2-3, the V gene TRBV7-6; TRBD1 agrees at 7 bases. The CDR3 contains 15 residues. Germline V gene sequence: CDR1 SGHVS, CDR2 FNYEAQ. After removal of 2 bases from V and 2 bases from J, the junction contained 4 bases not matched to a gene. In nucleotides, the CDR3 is TGTGCCAGCAGCTTACTCGGGACAGCCACAGATACGCAGTATTTT. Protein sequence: CASSLLGTATDTQYF.

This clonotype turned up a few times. The chain's CDR3 is CASSLSPSGGNNEQFF. The CDR3 DNA reads TGTGCCAGCAGCTTATCTCCTAGCGGGGGAAACAATGAGCAGTTCTTC. The V and J genes are TRBV7-9 and TRBJ2-1; TRBD2 matches 10 bases. Germline trimming cut 2 bases from V and 5 bases from J; bases unmatched to any gene: 6. This CDR3 region has 16 residues. Germline V CDR1 and CDR2: SEHNR, FQNEAQ (reference sequence).

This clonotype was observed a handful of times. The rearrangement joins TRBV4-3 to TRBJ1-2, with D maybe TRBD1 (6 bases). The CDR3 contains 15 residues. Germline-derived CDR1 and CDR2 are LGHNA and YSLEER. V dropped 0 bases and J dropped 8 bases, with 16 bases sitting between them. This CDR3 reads CASSQEQGLLSGYTF. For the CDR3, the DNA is TGCGCCAGCAGCCAAGAACAGGGCCTACTCTCGGGCTACACCTTC.

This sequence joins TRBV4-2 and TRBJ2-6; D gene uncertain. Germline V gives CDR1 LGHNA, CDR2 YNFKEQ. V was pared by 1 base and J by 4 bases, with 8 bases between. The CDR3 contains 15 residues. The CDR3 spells CASSQARTGANVLTF. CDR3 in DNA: TGTGCCAGCAGCCAAGCGCGGACCGGGGCCAACGTCCTGACTTTC.

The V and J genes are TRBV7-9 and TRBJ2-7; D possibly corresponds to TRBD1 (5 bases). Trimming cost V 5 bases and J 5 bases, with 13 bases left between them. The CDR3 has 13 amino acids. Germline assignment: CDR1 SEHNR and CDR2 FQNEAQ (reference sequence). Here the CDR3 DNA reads TGTGCCAGCAGCGGTCAGCAGGGCCACGAGCAGTACGTC. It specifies CASSGQQGHEQYV.

DNA for the CDR3: TGTGCCAGCAGCTCCCCAACTAGCGGGGCACCCTACGAGCAGTACGTC. Translated: CASSSPTSGAPYEQYV. The J gene is TRBJ2-7, the V gene TRBV7-3; 10 bases line up with TRBD2. The CDR3 has 16 amino acids. The junction had 8 bases not matched to a gene; V was cut back by 4 bases and J by 2 bases. Germline V gene lookup returns CDR1 SGHTA and CDR2 FQGTGA.

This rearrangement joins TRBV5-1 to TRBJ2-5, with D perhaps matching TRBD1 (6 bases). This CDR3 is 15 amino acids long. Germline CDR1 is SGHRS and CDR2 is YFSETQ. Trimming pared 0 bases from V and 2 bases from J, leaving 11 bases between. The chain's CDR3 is CASSLEGGQQETQYF. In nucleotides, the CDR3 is TGCGCCAGCAGCTTGGAAGGAGGACAGCAAGAGACCCAGTACTTC. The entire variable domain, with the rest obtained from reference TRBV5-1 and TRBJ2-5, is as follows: KAGVTQTPRYLIKTRGQQVTLSCSPISGHRSVSWYQQTPGQGLQFLFEYFSETQRNKGNFPGRFSGRQFSNSRSEMNVSTLELGDSALYLCASSLEGGQQETQYFGPGTRLLVL.

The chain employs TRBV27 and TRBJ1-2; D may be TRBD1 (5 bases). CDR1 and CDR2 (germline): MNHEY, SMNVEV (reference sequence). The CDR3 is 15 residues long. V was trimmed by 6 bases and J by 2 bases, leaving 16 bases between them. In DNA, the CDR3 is TGTGCCAGCAGCGGGGCAGGGAGGCTCAACTATGGCTACACCTTC. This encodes CASSGAGRLNYGYTF.

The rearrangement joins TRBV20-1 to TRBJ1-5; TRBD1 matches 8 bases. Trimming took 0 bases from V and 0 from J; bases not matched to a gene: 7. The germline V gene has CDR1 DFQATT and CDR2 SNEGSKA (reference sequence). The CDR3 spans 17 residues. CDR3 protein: CSAREGQEPYSNQPQHF. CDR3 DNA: TGCAGTGCTAGAGAGGGACAGGAGCCTTATAGCAATCAGCCCCAGCATTTT.

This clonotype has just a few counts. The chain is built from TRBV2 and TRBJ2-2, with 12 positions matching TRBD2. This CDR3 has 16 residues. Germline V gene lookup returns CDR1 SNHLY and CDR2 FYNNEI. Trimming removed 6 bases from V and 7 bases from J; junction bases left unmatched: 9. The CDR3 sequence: CASRASGGERSGELFF. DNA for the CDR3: TGTGCCAGCAGGGCTAGCGGGGGGGAAAGGAGCGGGGAGCTGTTTTTT. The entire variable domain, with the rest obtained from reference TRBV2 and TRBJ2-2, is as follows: EPEVTQTPSHQVTQMGQEVILRCVPISNHLYFYWYRQILGQKVEFLVSFYNNEISEKSEIFDDQFSVERPDGSNFTLKIRSTKLEDSAMYFCASRASGGERSGELFFGEGSRLTVL.

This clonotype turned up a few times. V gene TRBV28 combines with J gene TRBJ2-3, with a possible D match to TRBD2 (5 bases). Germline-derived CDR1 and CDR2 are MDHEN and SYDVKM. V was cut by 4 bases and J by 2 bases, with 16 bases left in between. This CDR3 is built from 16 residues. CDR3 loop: CASSSGRRLNTDTQYF. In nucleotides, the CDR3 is TGTGCCAGCAGTTCCGGGCGTAGACTAAACACAGATACGCAGTATTTT.

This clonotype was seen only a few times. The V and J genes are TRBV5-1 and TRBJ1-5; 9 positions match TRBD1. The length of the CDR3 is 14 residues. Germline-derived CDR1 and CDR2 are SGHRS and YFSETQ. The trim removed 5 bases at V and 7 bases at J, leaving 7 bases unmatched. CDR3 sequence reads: CASRPGTGSQPQHF. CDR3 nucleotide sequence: TGCGCCAGCAGACCCGGGACAGGGAGCCAGCCCCAGCATTTT.